The 29 T cell receptor beta chains presented below share a single source sample, sequenced in a study of T cell responses to AZD1222 COVID-19 vaccine. Produced via immunoSEQ multiplex PCR; TCRdb's table is partial and in-frame only. The sample contains roughly 260,000 clones, approximately 93% of which appear only once. This material consisted of peripheral blood, taken on day 0 of AZD1222 vaccination. Receptor source: an adult in good health.

The rearrangement links TRBV5-4 to TRBJ2-7, with 10 bases fitting TRBD2. After removal of 4 bases from V and 3 bases from J, the junction contained 7 bases not matched to a gene. The CDR3 consists of 15 residues. Germline CDR1 and CDR2: SGHNT and YYREEE (reference sequence). As DNA, the CDR3 is TGTGCCAGCAGCACCGGACTAGCGGATGGCTACGAGCAGTACTTC. Translated, it gives CASSTGLADGYEQYF.

This rearrangement joins TRBV28 to TRBJ1-3; TRBD1 agrees at 8 bases. Trimming removed 7 bases from V and 3 bases from J; junction bases left unmatched: 11. This CDR3 is 16 amino acids long. Germline V gene data show CDR1 as MDHEN and CDR2 as SYDVKM. The CDR3 sequence: CASIPPGQARGNTIYF. The CDR3 DNA reads TGTGCCAGCATCCCGCCGGGACAGGCACGTGGAAACACCATATATTTT. The entire variable domain, with the rest obtained from reference TRBV28 and TRBJ1-3, is as follows: DVKVTQSSRYLVKRTGEKVFLECVQDMDHENMFWYRQDPGLGLRLIYFSYDVKMKEKGDIPEGYSVSREKKERFSLILESASTNQTSMYLCASIPPGQARGNTIYFGEGSWLTVV.

The genes are TRBV18 and TRBJ2-1, with a tentative D call TRBD2 (6 bases). Germline V gene lookup returns CDR1 KGHSH and CDR2 LQKENI. There are 15 residues in the CDR3. Trimming cost V 6 bases and J 1 base, with 13 bases left between them. CDR3 DNA sequence: TGTGCCAGCTCCCCGGCGGGGTGGTCCTACAATGAGCAGTTCTTC. As protein: CASSPAGWSYNEQFF.

Here the CDR3 reads CSASSTYNSPLHF. In DNA, the CDR3 is TGCAGTGCTAGTAGCACCTATAATTCACCCCTCCACTTT. The gene calls are TRBV20-1 and TRBJ1-6; D gene ambiguous. Germline V gene sequence: CDR1 DFQATT, CDR2 SNEGSKA (reference sequence). Between the trimmed V and J ends, which lost 3 bases and 2 bases, there was a span of 5 bases. This CDR3 contains 13 residues.

The chain joins TRBV9 to TRBJ2-1; D possibly matches TRBD1 or TRBD2 (5 bases each). Germline V gene lookup returns CDR1 SGDLS and CDR2 YYNGEE. V shed 4 bases and J shed 3 bases, with 8 bases lying between them. This CDR3 has 13 residues. The CDR3 DNA reads TGTGCCAGCAGCCGGGACGGCTACAATGAGCAGTTCTTC. This translates into CASSRDGYNEQFF.

The V and J genes are TRBV18 and TRBJ1-6; D is perhaps TRBD1 (5 bases). The V gene's germline CDR1 is KGHSH and CDR2 LQKENI. V was clipped by 1 base and J by 7 bases, with 14 bases between them. The CDR3 loop spans 16 amino acids. CDR3 bases: TGTGCCAGCTCACCACGAGAGTCAGGGATCAATTCACCCCTCCACTTT. Its protein product is CASSPRESGINSPLHF. The entire variable domain, with the rest obtained from reference TRBV18 and TRBJ1-6, is as follows: NAGVMQNPRHLVRRRGQEARLRCSPMKGHSHVYWYRQLPEEGLKFMVYLQKENIIDESGMPKERFSAEFPKEGPSILRIQQVVRGDSAAYFCASSPRESGINSPLHFGNGTRLTVT.

The chain carries TRBV25-1 and TRBJ2-5; D perhaps matches TRBD2 (6 bases). Trimming cost V 7 bases and J 6 bases, with 9 bases left between them. Germline values: CDR1 MGHDK, CDR2 SYGVNS. The CDR3 length is 11 residues. The CDR3 DNA reads TGTGCCAGCACCGGCGGGAAGACCCAGTACTTC. Its translation: CASTGGKTQYF.

The chain uses TRBV21-1 and TRBJ1-6. TRBV21-1 is a recognized pseudogene. The CDR3 is 15 residues long. CDR3 in amino acids: CASSRGRDREKPLHF. The CDR3 DNA is TGTGCCAGCAGCCGTGGGCGGGACCGAGAAAAACCCCTCCACTTT.

This clone was seen just once. CDR3 in amino acids: CSVAGDRETQYF. For the CDR3, the DNA is TGCAGCGTTGCCGGGGACAGGGAGACCCAGTACTTC. J is TRBJ2-5 and V is TRBV29-1; TRBD1 matches 8 bases. CDR3 length: 12 amino acids. V trimming: 4 bases; J trimming: 5 bases; junction bases outside the gene matches: 3. The germline gives CDR1 SQVTM, CDR2 ANQGSEA.

The V call is TRBV5-4, the J call TRBJ2-2; 10 bases fit TRBD2. The J segment lost 4 bases and the V segment lost 4 bases, leaving 7 bases of the junction unmatched. This CDR3 has 16 amino acids. Germline values: CDR1 SGHNT, CDR2 YYREEE (reference sequence). The CDR3 DNA reads TGTGCCAGCAGCCCCCGGACTAGCGGCCCCACCGGGGAGCTGTTTTTT. As protein: CASSPRTSGPTGELFF.

The rearrangement links TRBV6-5 to TRBJ2-7, with TRBD2 identical over 16 bases. The trim removed 6 bases at V and 7 bases at J, leaving 6 bases unmatched. CDR3 size: 15 residues. Germline V CDR1 and CDR2: MNHEY, SVGAGI. CDR3 sequence: CASRGLAGGFSEQYF. The CDR3 nucleotides are TGTGCCAGCAGGGGACTAGCGGGAGGGTTTTCTGAGCAGTACTTC.

The chain is built from TRBV10-3 and TRBJ2-7, with a possible D match to TRBD2 (5 bases). The CDR3 loop spans 15 amino acids. The germline V and J ends were trimmed by 3 bases and 0 bases, with 12 bases remaining between them. Germline V gene sequence: CDR1 ENHRY, CDR2 SYGVKD. The CDR3 sequence is CAISDHTRNSYEQYF. The CDR3, as DNA: TGTGCCATCAGTGACCATACTAGAAACTCCTACGAGCAGTACTTC.

V usage is TRBV6-2 or TRBV6-3 and J usage is TRBJ2-1, with D possibly matching TRBD2 (6 bases). Trimming left V 5 bases short and J 4 bases short, with 21 bases between. This CDR3 is built from 17 residues. Germline V CDR1 and CDR2: MNHEY, SVGEGT. CDR3 in DNA: TGTGCCAGCAGTGCCTACTTCGGAGGGCCGATTTACAATGAGCAGTTCTTC. It yields the protein CASSAYFGGPIYNEQFF.

The sample holds one count of this clone. The V call is TRBV5-1, the J call TRBJ2-3; 7 bases map to TRBD2. CDR1 is SGHRS and CDR2 is YFSETQ in the germline V gene. The CDR3 runs to 16 residues. V shed 4 bases, J shed 5 bases, and the junction held 13 bases outside the gene matches. This CDR3 is CASSSQGGRVGDTQYF. The CDR3 DNA reads as TGCGCCAGCAGCAGCCAGGGAGGGAGGGTTGGAGATACGCAGTATTTT.

The chain carries TRBV28 and TRBJ2-6; 7 nucleotides line up with TRBD1. The CDR3 spans 16 residues. CDR1 and CDR2 (germline): MDHEN, SYDVKM. V trimming: 4 bases; J trimming: 4 bases; junction bases outside the gene matches: 7. CDR3 DNA sequence: TGTGCCAGCAGTTCAAGGGGGCAGAGAGGGGCCAACGTCCTGACTTTC. Protein: CASSSRGQRGANVLTF.

For this clone: Other nucleotide sequences in the sample specify the same CDR3. The chain joins TRBV5-1 to TRBJ1-2, with 7 bases aligning to TRBD1. The length of the CDR3 is 14 residues. V was pared by 4 bases and J by 2 bases, with 5 bases of the junction left unmatched. Per the germline V gene, CDR1 is SGHRS and CDR2 is YFSETQ. In nucleotides, the CDR3 is TGCGCCAGCAGCCCCCGGGACAGCAACTATGGCTACACCTTC. It specifies CASSPRDSNYGYTF.

The chain combines TRBV5-4 with TRBJ1-6; possible D gene TRBD1, 5 bases. The germline V gene encodes CDR1 SGHNT and CDR2 YYREEE (reference sequence). The CDR3 covers 14 residues. The ends were cut back, 0 bases at V and 9 bases at J, with 10 bases in the middle. CDR3 amino acids: CASSLGGDGSPLHF. The CDR3 nucleotides are TGTGCCAGCAGCTTGGGCGGGGACGGTTCACCCCTCCACTTT.

This clone was picked up one time. The V gene is TRBV7-6, the J gene TRBJ2-3, with 9 bases matching TRBD1. The V gene's germline CDR1 is SGHVS and CDR2 FNYEAQ. This CDR3 is 16 amino acids long. V lost 5 bases, J lost 7 bases, and 13 bases stayed unmatched. The CDR3 loop reads CASSSQTGTGLNTQYF. The CDR3 bases are TGTGCCAGCAGCAGCCAAACCGGGACAGGGTTAAATACGCAGTATTTT.

The chain has TRBV29-1 and TRBJ2-1, with D perhaps matching TRBD2 (6 bases). CDR3 length: 12 residues. Looked up from germline, CDR1 is SQVTM and CDR2 is ANQGSEA. V lost 8 bases, J lost 8 bases, and 16 bases lay in between. CDR3 bases: TGCAGCCAGACCTCCGGGACTCATGAGCAGTTCTTC. Translation: CSQTSGTHEQFF.

This chain joins TRBV12-3 or TRBV12-4 and TRBJ1-5; no definite D call. V was trimmed by 3 bases and J by 6 bases, leaving 9 bases between them. This CDR3 has 13 residues. The chain's CDR3 is CASSFTRGQPQHF. The DNA for the CDR3 is TGTGCCAGCAGTTTCACGCGGGGTCAGCCCCAGCATTTT.

This chain connects TRBV15 to TRBJ1-1; possibly TRBD1 for D (5 bases). Trimming stripped 1 base from V and 6 bases from J, with 9 bases between. The V gene's germline CDR1 is LNHNV and CDR2 YYDKDF (reference sequence). This CDR3 region has 13 residues. This chain's CDR3 is CATSRGGNPEAFF. DNA of the CDR3: TGTGCCACCAGCAGAGGGGGGAATCCTGAAGCTTTCTTT. Looking up the rest from reference TRBV15 and TRBJ1-1 gives the full variable domain: DAMVIQNPRYQVTQFGKPVTLSCSQTLNHNVMYWYQQKSSQAPKLLFHYYDKDFNNEADTPDNFQSRRPNTSFCFLDIRSPGLGDTAMYLCATSRGGNPEAFFGQGTRLTVV.

The gene calls are TRBV25-1 and TRBJ2-1, with 13 bases aligning to TRBD2. This CDR3 has 17 residues. Per the germline V gene, CDR1 is MGHDK and CDR2 is SYGVNS. Trimming at V came to 3 bases and at J to 9 bases, leaving 11 bases not matched to a gene. The CDR3 loop reads CASSERGGTSGRGEQFF. The CDR3 nucleotides are TGTGCCAGCAGTGAGCGGGGAGGAACTAGCGGGAGGGGTGAGCAGTTCTTC.

The chain combines TRBV7-9 with TRBJ1-1; D gene unclear. V was clipped by 6 bases and J by 6 bases, with 17 bases between them. The CDR3 runs to 14 residues. The V gene's germline CDR1 is SEHNR and CDR2 FQNEAQ (reference sequence). This chain's CDR3 is CASSVAAILAEAFF. CDR3 DNA: TGTGCCAGCAGTGTGGCCGCGATACTGGCTGAAGCTTTCTTT.

This chain uses TRBV9 with TRBJ2-5; a weak D match, TRBD2 (5 bases). Trimming shortened V by 0 bases and J by 4 bases, and 13 bases separated the two germline ends. Per the germline V gene, CDR1 is SGDLS and CDR2 is YYNGEE. This CDR3 spans 15 amino acids. In DNA form, the CDR3 reads TGTGCCAGCAGCGTAGACGGGAACATAGGAGAGACCCAGTACTTC. As protein: CASSVDGNIGETQYF.

This sequence joins TRBV10-3 and TRBJ2-3; D call uncertain. V shed 2 bases and J shed 3 bases, with 12 bases lying between them. The CDR3 has 15 residues. CDR1 is ENHRY, CDR2 SYGVKD, per germline. For the CDR3, the DNA is TGTGCCATCAGTGAGGATTACAGAAGGACAGATACGCAGTATTTT. Its translation is CAISEDYRRTDTQYF.

This clone was recorded once. The CDR3 sequence is CARTEHWDSRMTGELFF. DNA for the CDR3: TGTGCCAGAACGGAACACTGGGACAGTCGAATGACCGGGGAGCTGTTTTTT. V and J are TRBV9 and TRBJ2-2; 7 bases align to TRBD1. This CDR3 spans 17 amino acids. Germline CDR1 is SGDLS and CDR2 is YYNGEE. The V gene end was trimmed by 8 bases and the J gene end by 5 bases; junction bases not matched to a gene: 18.

The V and J genes are TRBV16 and TRBJ1-2; weak D call: TRBD1 (5 bases). Trimming removed 0 bases from V and 4 bases from J, with 12 bases in between. This CDR3 contains 15 residues. The germline V gene has CDR1 KGHSY and CDR2 FQNENV. As DNA, the CDR3 is TGTGCCAGCAGCCAATCAGAGACAGTTCTCTATGGCTACACCTTC. This codes for CASSQSETVLYGYTF.

CDR3 nucleotide sequence: TGTGCCAGCACCCCGGCCCCGAACACTGAAGCTTTCTTT. Its translation is CASTPAPNTEAFF. V gene TRBV14 combines with J gene TRBJ1-1; D uncertain. The CDR3 totals 13 residues. Germline V gene sequence: CDR1 SGHDN, CDR2 FVKESK. Between the trimmed V and J ends, which lost 7 bases and 1 base, there was a span of 10 bases.

The chain is built from TRBV5-6 and TRBJ1-1; D is undetermined. Per the germline V gene, CDR1 is SGHDT and CDR2 is YYEEEE. This CDR3 spans 12 amino acids. The V and J ends lost 0 bases and 3 bases respectively, with 3 bases between them. This CDR3 is CASSLGDTEAFF. Written as DNA, the CDR3 is TGTGCCAGCAGCTTGGGGGACACTGAAGCTTTCTTT.